Many counts were recorded for the clone carrying this T cell receptor beta chain. Its antigen is unknown. The V gene end was trimmed by 0 bases and the J gene end by 2 bases; junction bases not matched to a gene: 4. The CDR3 has 17 amino acids. The germline CDR1 and CDR2 sequences are LGHNA and YSLEER. These data are taken from a study of response to subunit inactivated influenza vaccine. General study findings and limits: Authors suggested few new T cells are recruited by each seasonal influenza vaccination.

TCRdb recomputed calls from the RT-PCR reads with MiXCR, one row per CDR3 protein. The sample yields more than 150,000 distinct CDR3 sequences, approximately 12% seen once. The sequence was obtained from a man between 50 and 75 years old who received an inactivated influenza vaccine. The chain uses TRBV4-3 and TRBJ2-1; TRBD1 agrees at 10 bases. The source material was CD8+ T cells sorted from PBMCs, sampled around 25 months after vaccination. The CDR3 nucleotides read TGCGCCAGCAGCCAAGACACCGGGACAGGGGCCTACAATGAGCAGTTCTTC. Encoded protein: CASSQDTGTGAYNEQFF.